The source of this TCR beta chain is a study of cytomegalovirus exposure and HLA in healthy donors. Study in general: Among the roughly 400 genotyped donors, approximately 81% were placed in the Caucasian-associated ancestry cluster.

Researchers ran the PCR with 60 Vbeta and 13 Jbeta primers. Method: immunoSEQ multiplex PCR; TCRdb's copy keeps in-frame clones and lacks some. This table holds around 150,000 clones, roughly 80% found once. Per the germline V gene, CDR1 is ENHRY and CDR2 is SYGVKD. Unmatched junction bases numbered 5, after V lost 6 bases and J lost 3 bases. The CDR3 is made up of 15 amino acids. As concerns this clone: Its matching antigen is unknown.

Overall study findings and caveats: According to an earlier analysis, most TCR beta V segments yielded productive rearrangements about 87% or about 30% of the time. Sequencing artifact likely explains a cluster of highly shared sequence variants. A later look showed TCR association rates differing by HLA locus, highest for DRB1 and lowest for HLA-C.

The chain carries TRBV10-3 and TRBJ2-3, with TRBD2 identical over 11 bases. Material for sequencing was PBMCs. The receptor was derived from a woman aged 30 to 39 in good health and CMV-seropositive. In nucleotides, the CDR3 is TGTGCCATCAGCGCCTTAGCGGGGGGGACAGATACGCAGTATTTT. Its translation: CAISALAGGTDTQYF.